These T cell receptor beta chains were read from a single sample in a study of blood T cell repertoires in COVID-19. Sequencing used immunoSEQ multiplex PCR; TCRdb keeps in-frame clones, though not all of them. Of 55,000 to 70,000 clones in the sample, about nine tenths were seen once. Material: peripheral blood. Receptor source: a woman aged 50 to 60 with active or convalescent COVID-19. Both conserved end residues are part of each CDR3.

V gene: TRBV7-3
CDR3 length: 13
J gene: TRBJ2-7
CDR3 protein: CASSPDRVNEQYF

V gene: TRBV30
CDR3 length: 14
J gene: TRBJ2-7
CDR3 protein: CAWREKGLAYEQYF

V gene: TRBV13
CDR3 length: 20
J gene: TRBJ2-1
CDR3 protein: CASSSEPPNRLAGAFNEQFF

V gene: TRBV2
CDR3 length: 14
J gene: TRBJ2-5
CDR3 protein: CASSEVQSGETQYF

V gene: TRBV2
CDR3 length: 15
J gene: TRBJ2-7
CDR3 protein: CASSDGDRGRRGQYF

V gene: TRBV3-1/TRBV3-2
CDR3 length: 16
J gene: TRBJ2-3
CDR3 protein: CASSQDVRWSTDTQYF

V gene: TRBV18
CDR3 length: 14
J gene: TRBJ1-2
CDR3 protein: CASSPPGQTSGYTF

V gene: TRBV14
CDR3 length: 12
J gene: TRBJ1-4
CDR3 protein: CASSLIDEKLFF

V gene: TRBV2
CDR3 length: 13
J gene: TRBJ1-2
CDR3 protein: CASGGQGNYGYTF

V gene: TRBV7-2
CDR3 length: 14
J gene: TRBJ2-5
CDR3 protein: CASSDGQYQETQYF

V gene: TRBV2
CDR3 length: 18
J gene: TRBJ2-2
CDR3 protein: CASRKGTSGSINTGELFF

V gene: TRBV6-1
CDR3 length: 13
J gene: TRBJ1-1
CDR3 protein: CASSEARQLEAFF

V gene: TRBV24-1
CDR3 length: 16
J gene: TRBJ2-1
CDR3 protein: CATSDSSGATYNEQFF

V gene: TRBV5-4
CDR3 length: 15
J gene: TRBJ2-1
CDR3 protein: CASSSSGRWFDEQFF

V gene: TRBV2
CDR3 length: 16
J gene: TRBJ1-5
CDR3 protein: CASRLSPAGLNQPQHF

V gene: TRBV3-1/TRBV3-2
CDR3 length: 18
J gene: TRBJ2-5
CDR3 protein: CASSRRSKLAGFGETQYF

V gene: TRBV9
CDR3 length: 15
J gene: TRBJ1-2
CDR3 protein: CASSAQTTGGFGYTF

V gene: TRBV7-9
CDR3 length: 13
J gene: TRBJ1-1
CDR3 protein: CASSSVGEVEAFF

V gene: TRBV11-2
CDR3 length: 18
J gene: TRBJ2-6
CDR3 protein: CASSLDRGTGSGANVLTF

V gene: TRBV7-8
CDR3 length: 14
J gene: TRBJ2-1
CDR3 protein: CASSGTRMGNEQFF

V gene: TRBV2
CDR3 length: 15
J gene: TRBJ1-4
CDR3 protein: CASSEGQVNNEKLFF

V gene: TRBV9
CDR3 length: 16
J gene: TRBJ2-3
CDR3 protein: CASSVVPSGLTDTQYF

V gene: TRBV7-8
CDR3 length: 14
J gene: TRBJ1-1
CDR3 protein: CASSFDRVNTEAFF

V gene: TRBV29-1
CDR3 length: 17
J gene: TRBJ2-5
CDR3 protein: CSVEGQTSGSGSETQYF

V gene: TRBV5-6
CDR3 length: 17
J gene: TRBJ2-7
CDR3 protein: CASSLVSGRGFSYEQYF

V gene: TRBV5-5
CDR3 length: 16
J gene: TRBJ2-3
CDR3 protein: CASSLGSGSVADTQYF

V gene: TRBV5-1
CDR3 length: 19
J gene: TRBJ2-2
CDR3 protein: CASSLRGGHYTTNTGELFF

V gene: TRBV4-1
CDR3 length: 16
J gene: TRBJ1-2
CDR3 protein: CASSYSWDRGDYGYTF

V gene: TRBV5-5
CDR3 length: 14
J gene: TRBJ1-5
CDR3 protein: CASSFDGGNQPQHF

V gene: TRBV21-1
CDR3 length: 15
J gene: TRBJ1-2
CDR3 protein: CASSLSGQPHYGYTF

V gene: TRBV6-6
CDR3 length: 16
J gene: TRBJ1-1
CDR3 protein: CASRQAHRDRDTEAFF

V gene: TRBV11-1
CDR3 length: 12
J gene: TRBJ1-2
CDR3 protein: CASSPDRAGYTF

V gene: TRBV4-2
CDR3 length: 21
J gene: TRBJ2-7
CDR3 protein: CASSQEVSLLAGAPVGYEQYF

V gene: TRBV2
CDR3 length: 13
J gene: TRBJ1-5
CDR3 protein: CASSAVHVQPQHF

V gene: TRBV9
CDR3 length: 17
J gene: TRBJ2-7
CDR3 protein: CASSVDPVRLGSYEQYF

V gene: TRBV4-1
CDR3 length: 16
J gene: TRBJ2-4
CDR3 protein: CASSQGHGIAKNIQYF

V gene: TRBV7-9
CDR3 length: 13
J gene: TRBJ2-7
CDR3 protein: CASRDRDNYEQYF

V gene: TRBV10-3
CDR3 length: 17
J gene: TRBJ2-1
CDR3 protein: CAISATGGGITYNEQFF

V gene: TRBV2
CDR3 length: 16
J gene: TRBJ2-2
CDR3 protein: CASRRMAADNTGELFF

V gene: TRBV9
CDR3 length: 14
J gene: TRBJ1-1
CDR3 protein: CASSRQGHNTEAFF

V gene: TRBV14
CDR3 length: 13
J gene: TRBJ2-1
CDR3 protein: CASSQVRWAGQFF